This is a list of T cell receptor beta chains from one sample in a study of CD8 T cells in Susac syndrome. Via MiXCR, TCRdb re-called the immunoSEQ multiplex PCR reads, giving one row per CDR3 protein. The sample has about 180,000 distinct CDR3 sequences, 85% to 95% seen once. Sequences were obtained from CD8+ T cells from PBMCs. The source of these receptors is a human donor with multiple sclerosis. Each CDR3 is given with its conserved first and last residue. The D gene is left open where the match is weak. A clone size is listed for some rows: how often the clone was seen (once, few, many), or a class if it is expanded.

CDR3aa: CASSGEGSTEAFF
CDR3nt: TGTGCCAGCAGTGGGGAGGGTAGCACTGAAGCTTTCTTT
abundance: NA
j_gene: TRBJ1-1
d_gene: NA
v_gene: TRBV12-3/TRBV12-4

CDR3aa: CASTPPGRSGETQYF
CDR3nt: TGTGCCAGCACACCCCCAGGGAGGTCCGGGGAGACCCAGTACTTC
abundance: NA
j_gene: TRBJ2-5
d_gene: NA
v_gene: TRBV27

CDR3aa: CATSRGETQYF
CDR3nt: TGTGCCACCAGCAGAGGAGAGACCCAGTACTTC
abundance: NA
j_gene: TRBJ2-5
d_gene: NA
v_gene: TRBV15

CDR3aa: CASHTETWDTEAFF
CDR3nt: TGTGCCAGCCATACGGAAACCTGGGACACTGAAGCTTTCTTT
abundance: NA
j_gene: TRBJ1-1
d_gene: NA
v_gene: TRBV5-4

CDR3aa: CSVRTGDTGELFF
CDR3nt: TGCAGCGTTCGGACAGGGGACACCGGGGAGCTGTTTTTT
abundance: NA
j_gene: TRBJ2-2
d_gene: TRBD1
v_gene: TRBV29-1

CDR3aa: CAWSVLGASFDGYTF
CDR3nt: TGTGCCTGGAGTGTACTGGGGGCGAGCTTCGATGGCTACACCTTC
abundance: NA
j_gene: TRBJ1-2
d_gene: NA
v_gene: TRBV30

CDR3aa: CASSAGGYNEQFF
CDR3nt: TGTGCCAGCAGCGCGGGCGGGTACAATGAGCAGTTCTTC
abundance: NA
j_gene: TRBJ2-1
d_gene: NA
v_gene: TRBV5-4

CDR3aa: CASCFAGTNTGELFF
CDR3nt: TGTGCCAGCTGTTTCGCCGGGACTAATACCGGGGAGCTGTTTTTT
abundance: NA
j_gene: TRBJ2-2
d_gene: TRBD2
v_gene: TRBV2

CDR3aa: CASSERGLADNEQFF
CDR3nt: TGTGCCAGCAGCGAGCGGGGACTAGCGGACAATGAGCAGTTCTTC
abundance: NA
j_gene: TRBJ2-1
d_gene: TRBD2
v_gene: TRBV27

CDR3aa: CASSSITGFDQPQHF
CDR3nt: TGTGCCAGCAGCTCTATTACAGGGTTCGATCAGCCCCAGCATTTT
abundance: NA
j_gene: TRBJ1-5
d_gene: NA
v_gene: TRBV27

CDR3aa: CSVPPQYGYTF
CDR3nt: TGCAGCGTGCCCCCTCAATATGGCTACACCTTC
abundance: NA
j_gene: TRBJ1-2
d_gene: NA
v_gene: TRBV29-1

CDR3aa: CASSSDRDTNSYEQYF
CDR3nt: TGTGCCAGCAGCTCAGACCGGGACACCAACTCCTACGAGCAGTACTTC
abundance: NA
j_gene: TRBJ2-7
d_gene: NA
v_gene: TRBV7-9

CDR3aa: CASSLFGTDTQYF
CDR3nt: TGTGCCAGCAGTTTATTCGGGACAGATACGCAGTATTTT
abundance: few
j_gene: TRBJ2-3
d_gene: NA
v_gene: TRBV27

CDR3aa: CSARFPWDTQYF
CDR3nt: TGCAGTGCTAGATTCCCGTGGGATACGCAGTATTTT
abundance: once
j_gene: TRBJ2-3
d_gene: NA
v_gene: TRBV20-1